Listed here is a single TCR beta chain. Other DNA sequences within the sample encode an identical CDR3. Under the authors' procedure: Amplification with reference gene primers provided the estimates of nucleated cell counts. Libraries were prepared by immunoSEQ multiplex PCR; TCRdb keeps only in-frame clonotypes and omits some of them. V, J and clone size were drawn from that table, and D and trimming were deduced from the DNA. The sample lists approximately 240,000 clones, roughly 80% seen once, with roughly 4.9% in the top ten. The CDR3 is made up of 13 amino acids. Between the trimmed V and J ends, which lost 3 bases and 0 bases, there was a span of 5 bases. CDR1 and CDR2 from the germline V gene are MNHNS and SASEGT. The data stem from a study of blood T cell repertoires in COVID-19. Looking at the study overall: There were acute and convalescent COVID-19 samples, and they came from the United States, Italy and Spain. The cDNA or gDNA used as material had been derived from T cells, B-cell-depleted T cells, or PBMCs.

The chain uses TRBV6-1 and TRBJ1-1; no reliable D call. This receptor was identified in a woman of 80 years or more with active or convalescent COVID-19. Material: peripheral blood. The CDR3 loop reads CASSESVNTEAFF. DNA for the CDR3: TGTGCCAGCAGTGAGTCGGTGAACACTGAAGCTTTCTTT.